The T cell receptor beta chain described here comes from a study of OX40 agonist ivuxolimab in advanced cancers. The study, taken as a whole, reports: CD4+ and CD8+ blood T cells expanded clonally by week 6 at 0.1 to 3.0 mg/kg.

Autoimmune disease history or systemic immunosuppression meant exclusion. The CDR3 has 13 amino acids. In germline, CDR1 is MNHEY, CDR2 SMNVEV (reference sequence). Trimming shortened V by 0 bases and J by 2 bases, and 5 bases separated the two germline ends. TCRdb's table, derived via immunoSEQ multiplex PCR, lists solely in-frame clones and lacks some. The table shows some 65,000 clones, with nearly 90% occurring only once. Concerning this clone: The antigen is undetermined.

The J gene is TRBJ2-7, the V gene TRBV27; tentative D call: TRBD2 (5 bases). The specimen was CD4+ or CD8+ T cells sorted from blood, collected in a trial of the OX40 agonist ivuxolimab. The TCR sequence derives from an adult with an advanced solid tumor such as melanoma, head and neck, liver or kidney cancer. CDR3 sequence: CASSLSTTYEQYF. CDR3 nucleotides: TGTGCCAGCAGTTTATCGACTACCTACGAGCAGTACTTC.